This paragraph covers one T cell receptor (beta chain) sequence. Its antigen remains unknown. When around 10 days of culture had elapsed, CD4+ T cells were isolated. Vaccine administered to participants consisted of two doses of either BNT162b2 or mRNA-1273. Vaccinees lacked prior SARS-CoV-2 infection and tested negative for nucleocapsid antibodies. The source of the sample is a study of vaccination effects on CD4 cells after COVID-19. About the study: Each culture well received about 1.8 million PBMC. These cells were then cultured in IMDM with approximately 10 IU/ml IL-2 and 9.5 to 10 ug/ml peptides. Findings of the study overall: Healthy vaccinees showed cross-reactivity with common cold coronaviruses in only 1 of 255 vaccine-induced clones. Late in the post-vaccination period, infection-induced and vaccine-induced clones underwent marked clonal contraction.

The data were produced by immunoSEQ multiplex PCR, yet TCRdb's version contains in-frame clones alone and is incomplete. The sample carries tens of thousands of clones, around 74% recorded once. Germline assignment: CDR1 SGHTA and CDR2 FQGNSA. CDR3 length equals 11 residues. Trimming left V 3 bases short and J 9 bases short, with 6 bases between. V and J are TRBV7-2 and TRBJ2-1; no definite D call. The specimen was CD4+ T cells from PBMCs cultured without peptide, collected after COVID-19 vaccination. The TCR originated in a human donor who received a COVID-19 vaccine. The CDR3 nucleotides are TGTGCCAGCAGCTTTTGGAGTGAGCAGTTCTTC. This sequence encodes CASSFWSEQFF. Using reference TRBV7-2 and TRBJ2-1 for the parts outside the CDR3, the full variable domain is GAGVSQSPSNKVTEKGKDVELRCDPISGHTALYWYRQSLGQGLEFLIYFQGNSAPDKSGLPSDRFSAERTGGSVSTLTIQRTQQEDSAVYLCASSFWSEQFFGPGTRLTVL.